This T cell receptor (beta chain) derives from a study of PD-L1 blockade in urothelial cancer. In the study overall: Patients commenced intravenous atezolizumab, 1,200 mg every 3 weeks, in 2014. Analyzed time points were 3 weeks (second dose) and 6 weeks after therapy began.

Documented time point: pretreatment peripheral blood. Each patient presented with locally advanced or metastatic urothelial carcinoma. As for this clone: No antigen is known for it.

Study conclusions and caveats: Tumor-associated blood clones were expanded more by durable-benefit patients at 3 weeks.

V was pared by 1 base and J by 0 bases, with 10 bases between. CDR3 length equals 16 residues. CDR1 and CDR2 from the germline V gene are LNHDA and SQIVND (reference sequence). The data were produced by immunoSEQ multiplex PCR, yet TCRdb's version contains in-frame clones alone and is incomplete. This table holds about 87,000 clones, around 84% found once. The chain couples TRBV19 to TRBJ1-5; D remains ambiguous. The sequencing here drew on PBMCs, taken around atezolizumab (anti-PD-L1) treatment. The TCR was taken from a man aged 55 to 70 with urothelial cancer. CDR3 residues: CASSIAQVYSNQPQHF. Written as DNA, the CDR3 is TGTGCCAGTAGTATAGCCCAGGTGTATAGCAATCAGCCCCAGCATTTT.